The rows below give T cell receptor beta chains drawn from one sample of a study of blood T cell repertoires in COVID-19. The assay was immunoSEQ multiplex PCR, and TCRdb's table has in-frame clones only and misses some. The table has roughly 260,000 clones, 75% to 95% seen once. Material for sequencing was PBMCs or T cells enriched from blood (not recorded which). These TCRs come from a woman under 30 who had recovered from COVID-19. CDR3s include the opening cysteine and the closing phenylalanine or tryptophan. Each record gives: D gene, V gene, clone size, J gene, CDR3 protein, CDR3 DNA. The D gene is left open where the match is weak. The size field is filled for only some rows; it gives once, few, many or a size class.

NA	TRBV29-1	NA	TRBJ2-5	CSVESRAGAETQYF	TGCAGCGTTGAATCGCGGGCGGGGGCAGAGACCCAGTACTTC
TRBD1	TRBV10-3	NA	TRBJ1-5	CAISAGQGRYSNQPQHF	TGTGCCATCAGTGCGGGACAGGGACGTTATAGCAATCAGCCCCAGCATTTT
TRBD2	TRBV7-9	NA	TRBJ2-1	CASSLSGTSGGGSYNEQFF	TGTGCCAGCAGCTTATCTGGGACTAGCGGGGGAGGGTCCTACAATGAGCAGTTCTTC
NA	TRBV9	NA	TRBJ2-5	CASSVGAGAIETQYF	TGTGCCAGCAGCGTAGGGGCAGGGGCGATCGAGACCCAGTACTTC
NA	TRBV4-2	NA	TRBJ2-1	CASSQAVGARNEQFF	TGTGCCAGCAGCCAAGCCGTGGGGGCTCGGAATGAGCAGTTCTTC
NA	TRBV9	NA	TRBJ1-2	CASSVGAGRDYDGYTF	TGTGCCAGCAGCGTAGGGGCTGGGAGGGATTATGATGGCTACACCTTC
NA	TRBV11-3	NA	TRBJ1-2	CASSPGGVGYTF	TGTGCCAGCAGCCCCGGGGGGGTCGGCTACACCTTC
TRBD2	TRBV5-1	NA	TRBJ2-7	CASSFGTSGSYEQYF	TGCGCCAGCAGCTTTGGGACTAGCGGCTCCTACGAGCAGTACTTC
NA	TRBV7-6	NA	TRBJ2-1	CASSLSSGREQFF	TGTGCCAGCAGCCTGAGTTCGGGTCGGGAGCAGTTCTTC
TRBD1	TRBV4-3	NA	TRBJ1-4	CASSQHRTGSVNEKLFF	TGCGCCAGCAGCCAACACCGGACAGGGAGCGTTAACGAAAAACTGTTTTTT
NA	TRBV28	once	TRBJ2-1	CASKLIGGGGEQFF	TGTGCCAGCAAATTGATAGGCGGGGGCGGTGAGCAGTTCTTC
NA	TRBV7-6	NA	TRBJ1-2	CASSSPGNYGYTF	TGTGCCAGCAGCTCCCCGGGGAACTATGGCTACACCTTC
TRBD1	TRBV29-1	once	TRBJ1-2	CSVGTGGNYGYTF	TGCAGCGTCGGGACAGGGGGTAACTATGGCTACACCTTC
NA	TRBV6-6	NA	TRBJ2-2	CASSYRLAGTGELFF	TGTGCCAGCAGTTACCGGCTAGCTGGCACCGGGGAGCTGTTTTTT
NA	TRBV4-2	NA	TRBJ2-5	CASSQDLYQETQYF	TGTGCCAGCAGCCAAGACCTGTACCAAGAGACCCAGTACTTC
TRBD2	TRBV19	NA	TRBJ2-7	CASSGTSQSYEQYF	TGTGCCAGTAGTGGGACTAGCCAATCCTACGAGCAGTACTTC
NA	TRBV18	NA	TRBJ2-7	CASSRDRVYEQYF	TGTGCCAGCTCGCGGGACAGAGTCTACGAGCAGTACTTC
TRBD2	TRBV4-2	NA	TRBJ2-7	CASSVGGGREQYF	TGTGCCAGCAGCGTCGGGGGAGGGAGAGAGCAGTACTTC
NA	TRBV5-1	few	TRBJ1-1	CASQQGTEAFF	TGCGCCAGCCAACAGGGAACGGAAGCTTTCTTT
NA	TRBV13	NA	TRBJ2-3	CASSLGGLDTDTQYF	TGTGCCAGCAGCTTAGGGGGACTGGACACAGATACGCAGTATTTT
NA	TRBV27	NA	TRBJ2-6	CASSPPSGANVLTF	TGTGCCAGCAGTCCCCCGTCGGGGGCCAACGTCCTGACTTTC
NA	TRBV19	NA	TRBJ1-4	CASSRTDTTNEKLFF	TGTGCCAGTAGTAGGACAGATACAACTAATGAAAAACTGTTTTTT
TRBD1	TRBV5-4	NA	TRBJ1-2	CASRGTEGGLGYTF	TGTGCCAGCCGGGGGACGGAAGGGGGCCTGGGCTACACCTTC
NA	TRBV10-3	NA	TRBJ1-1	CAISEIGGNTEAFF	TGTGCCATCAGTGAGATAGGGGGGAACACTGAAGCTTTCTTT
TRBD2	TRBV19	NA	TRBJ2-1	CASSPLAGDGYNEQFF	TGTGCCAGTAGCCCGTTAGCGGGCGATGGGTACAATGAGCAGTTCTTC
TRBD1	TRBV11-2	NA	TRBJ1-1	CASVLGGSGLSTEAFF	TGTGCCAGCGTCCTAGGGGGCTCCGGTCTGAGCACTGAAGCTTTCTTT
NA	TRBV6-2/TRBV6-3	NA	TRBJ1-6	CASSYGGEAGRNSPLHF	TGTGCCAGCAGTTACGGGGGGGAAGCCGGAAGAAATTCACCCCTCCACTTT
TRBD2	TRBV2	NA	TRBJ2-1	CASSPRRERVEQFF	TGTGCCAGCAGCCCTCGGCGGGAGAGGGTTGAGCAGTTCTTC
TRBD1	TRBV12-5	NA	TRBJ2-7	CASGPGQVHYEQYF	TGTGCTAGTGGTCCGGGACAGGTTCACTACGAGCAGTACTTC
NA	TRBV19	NA	TRBJ1-2	CASSLDTVYGYTF	TGTGCCAGTAGCCTGGACACAGTCTATGGCTACACCTTC
TRBD1	TRBV5-1	NA	TRBJ2-2	CASSWLGTANTGELFF	TGCGCCAGCAGCTGGCTGGGGACAGCGAACACCGGGGAGCTGTTTTTT
TRBD1	TRBV14	few	TRBJ1-2	CASSRTGLGYGYTF	TGTGCCAGCAGCCGGACAGGGCTCGGATATGGCTACACCTTC
TRBD2	TRBV11-3	NA	TRBJ2-7	CASSSTLAGVGEQYF	TGTGCCAGCAGCTCAACGCTAGCGGGGGTTGGCGAGCAGTACTTC
NA	TRBV27	NA	TRBJ1-2	CASRPMGGYYGYTF	TGTGCCAGCAGGCCGATGGGAGGGTACTATGGCTACACCTTC
NA	TRBV24-1	NA	TRBJ1-2	CATSAPADYGYTF	TGTGCCACCAGTGCCCCCGCGGACTATGGCTACACCTTC
NA	TRBV9	NA	TRBJ2-7	CASSVDPGANYEQYF	TGTGCCAGCAGCGTAGATCCAGGGGCCAACTACGAGCAGTACTTC
TRBD1	TRBV7-8	NA	TRBJ1-2	CASSLATGDGYTF	TGTGCCAGCAGCTTGGCGACAGGGGATGGCTACACCTTC
NA	TRBV9	once	TRBJ1-4	CASSTTISGATNEKLFF	TGTGCCAGCAGCACCACGATCTCAGGGGCTACGAATGAAAAACTGTTTTTT
NA	TRBV11-1	NA	TRBJ1-6	CASSPGGAYSPLHF	TGTGCCAGCAGCCCCGGCGGCGCTTATTCACCCCTCCACTTT
NA	TRBV6-5	NA	TRBJ1-2	CASTPAGGSGGYTF	TGTGCCAGCACCCCAGCGGGGGGTTCGGGTGGCTACACCTTC
NA	TRBV19	many	TRBJ1-1	CASSVNFNTEAFF	TGTGCCAGTAGTGTTAATTTCAACACTGAAGCTTTCTTT
NA	TRBV9	few	TRBJ1-5	CASRGGEGQHF	TGTGCCAGCAGAGGGGGGGAAGGCCAGCATTTT
NA	TRBV6-2/TRBV6-3	NA	TRBJ1-3	CASSRPGTGNTIYF	TGTGCCAGCAGTAGACCCGGGACAGGAAACACCATATATTTT
TRBD1	TRBV5-1	NA	TRBJ2-7	CASSRGQGNSYEQYF	TGCGCCAGCAGCCGGGGACAGGGAAATTCCTACGAGCAGTACTTC
NA	TRBV3-1/TRBV3-2	NA	TRBJ1-2	CASSQSLYGYTF	TGTGCCAGCAGCCAATCTTTGTATGGCTACACCTTC
NA	TRBV4-3	NA	TRBJ1-4	CASSQEYRANEKLFF	TGCGCCAGCAGCCAAGAGTACAGGGCTAATGAAAAACTGTTTTTT
TRBD2	TRBV24-1	NA	TRBJ2-2	CATSDISGRAKSTGELFF	TGTGCCACCAGTGACATTAGCGGGAGGGCCAAGTCCACCGGGGAGCTGTTTTTT
TRBD1	TRBV28	NA	TRBJ1-6	CASSPPATRSASGGPYNSPLHF	TGTGCCAGCAGCCCCCCCGCAACTAGATCGGCATCAGGGGGACCCTATAATTCACCCCTCCACTTT
TRBD1	TRBV7-2	NA	TRBJ1-2	CASSLDRVPPNYGYTF	TGTGCCAGCAGCTTGGACAGGGTACCTCCGAACTATGGCTACACCTTC